Listed here are 13 T cell receptor beta chains from one sample, sequenced in a study of technical replicates of blood from several donors. The table came from immunoSEQ multiplex PCR; TCRdb's copy has only in-frame clones and leaves some out. This table holds some 70,000 clones, around 97% found once. Sequencing was carried out using T cells isolated from PBMCs. The source of these receptors is a human donor in good health.

This chain links TRBV7-9 with TRBJ1-4; 10 nucleotides match TRBD1. The CDR3 runs to 17 residues. After removal of 5 bases from V and 0 bases from J, the junction contained 6 bases not matched to a gene. Germline CDR1 is SEHNR and CDR2 is FQNEAQ (reference sequence). DNA of the CDR3: TGTGCCAGCAGCCTGGGACAGGGGATAACAACTAATGAAAAACTGTTTTTT. Its translation is CASSLGQGITTNEKLFF.

The V call is TRBV28, the J call TRBJ1-1; D is possibly TRBD1 (5 bases). Trimming removed 8 bases from V and 5 bases from J, with 15 bases in between. The CDR3 is made up of 13 amino acids. Germline lookup yields CDR1 MDHEN and CDR2 SYDVKM. CDR3 in amino acids: CASFRQGRTEAFF. In DNA form, the CDR3 reads TGTGCCAGCTTCCGTCAGGGTCGGACTGAAGCTTTCTTT.

This chain uses TRBV6-5 with TRBJ2-5; possible D gene TRBD1, 6 bases. This CDR3 spans 15 amino acids. V was pared by 0 bases and J by 0 bases, with 8 bases between. Germline V lookup: CDR1 MNHEY, CDR2 SVGAGI. The CDR3 here is CASSYSRGNQETQYF. In nucleotides, the CDR3 is TGTGCCAGCAGTTACTCGAGGGGGAACCAAGAGACCCAGTACTTC.

V usage is TRBV6-5 and J usage is TRBJ2-6; D unresolved. Trimming removed 8 bases from V and 0 bases from J, with 8 bases in between. Germline CDR1 and CDR2: MNHEY and SVGAGI. This CDR3 region has 14 residues. In nucleotides, the CDR3 is TGTGCCAGCGCACTTAACTCTGGGGCCAACGTCCTGACTTTC. Its protein is CASALNSGANVLTF.

The chain uses TRBV10-1 and TRBJ2-1; TRBD2 might be the D (6 bases). Trimming pared 3 bases from V and 5 bases from J, leaving 20 bases between. The CDR3 is 17 amino acids. Looked up from germline, CDR1 is WNHNN and CDR2 is SYGVQD (reference sequence). The CDR3 DNA reads as TGCGCCAGCAGTGATTCTTATGAGCGGGTGATCAACAATGAGCAGTTCTTC. Translating it yields CASSDSYERVINNEQFF.

This sequence joins TRBV7-7 and TRBJ2-3; TRBD2 agrees at 14 bases. The CDR3 spans 18 residues. The germline V gene encodes CDR1 SSHAT and CDR2 FNYEAQ (reference sequence). V was pared by 1 base and J by 10 bases, with 13 bases of the junction left unmatched. The DNA of the CDR3 is TGTGCCAGCAGCTTAGGTCGTAGAAAAGGACTAGCGGGAGGTGCGCAGTATTTT. Translating it yields CASSLGRRKGLAGGAQYF.

The chain combines TRBV6-5 with TRBJ2-6; tentatively, D is TRBD1 (6 bases). Looked up from germline, CDR1 is MNHEY and CDR2 is SVGAGI. This CDR3 spans 15 amino acids. V was clipped by 7 bases and J by 0 bases, with 10 bases between them. The CDR3 nucleotides read TGTGCCAGCACAGACAGGTCCTCTGGGGCCAACGTCCTGACTTTC. This codes for CASTDRSSGANVLTF.

The sample holds one count of this clone. The chain uses TRBV5-1 and TRBJ1-5; unclear D gene. In germline, CDR1 is SGHRS, CDR2 YFSETQ. V was shortened by 0 bases and J by 0 bases, with 7 bases between the two germline ends. The CDR3 covers 15 residues. CDR3 loop: CASSLDGGSNQPQHF. The CDR3 nucleotides read TGCGCCAGCAGCTTGGATGGCGGTAGCAATCAGCCCCAGCATTTT.

V usage is TRBV7-9 and J usage is TRBJ1-2; weak D call: TRBD1 (6 bases). This CDR3 is built from 15 residues. The V end was cut by 3 bases, the J end by 4 bases, with 15 bases between. The V gene's germline CDR1 is SEHNR and CDR2 FQNEAQ (reference sequence). The CDR3 protein is CASSFFRGQGYGYTF. In DNA, the CDR3 is TGTGCCAGCAGCTTTTTCAGGGGCCAGGGCTATGGCTACACCTTC.

CDR3 in amino acids: CASSEAFLGQASYNEQFF. CDR3 nucleotide sequence: TGTGCCAGCAGTGAAGCCTTCTTAGGACAGGCCTCCTACAATGAGCAGTTCTTC. This rearrangement joins TRBV6-1 to TRBJ2-1, with 7 bases aligning to TRBD1. The junction had 8 bases not matched to a gene; V was cut back by 0 bases and J by 0 bases. Germline V CDR1 and CDR2: MNHNS, SASEGT. The CDR3 loop spans 18 amino acids.

The genes are TRBV28 and TRBJ1-5; D unclear. The V and J ends lost 2 bases and 2 bases respectively, with 13 bases between them. The CDR3 is 16 amino acids. Germline V CDR1 and CDR2: MDHEN, SYDVKM. CDR3 sequence: CASSLITTEGNQPQHF. In DNA form, the CDR3 reads TGTGCCAGCAGTTTAATAACCACTGAGGGCAATCAGCCCCAGCATTTT.

The chain links TRBV7-6 to TRBJ2-5; TRBD2 is a possible D gene (6 bases). Looked up from germline, CDR1 is SGHVS and CDR2 is FNYEAQ. V shed 1 base and J shed 5 bases, with 11 bases lying between them. CDR3 length: 14 amino acids. The CDR3 bases are TGTGCCAGCAGCTTAGTAACTAGCAGCGAGACCCAGTACTTC. It codes for CASSLVTSSETQYF.

The rearrangement links TRBV6-4 to TRBJ2-1, with 7 bases that match TRBD2. Unmatched junction bases numbered 9, after V lost 2 bases and J lost 8 bases. This CDR3 contains 15 residues. Germline assignment: CDR1 MRHNA and CDR2 SNTAGT. The DNA of the CDR3 is TGTGCCAGCAGTGACCGCGCGGGAGAGAGCTATGAGCAGTTCTTC. Residues: CASSDRAGESYEQFF.